This record looks at one T cell receptor beta chain sequence and its context. There is no known antigen for this receptor. No base-level quality is on record; no much larger clone is a single base apart. This sample was taken from a study of identical twins listed by TCRdb under 2016. For context, the study as a whole: The study deep-sequenced TCR alpha and beta repertoires from monozygotic twins, unrelated adults of various ages and cord blood to test whether fetal clonotypes persist. To rule out contamination, the twin experiments were replicated at different times with different library preparation protocols.

The library was obtained by 5' RACE. Instrument on record: Illumina HiSeq 2000. A universal primer binding site was introduced by template switching, and a unique molecular identifier was present in the final cDNA, enabling accurate counting of TCR cDNA molecules. First-strand cDNA for TCR alpha and beta chains was synthesized from specific primers in the conserved constant-segment region. To control for contamination, every cDNA library carried two barcodes: a SMART-Mk sample barcode plus Illumina barcodes. TruSeq adapter sequences, together with Illumina sample barcodes, were added in two successive PCR steps. Sequencing of the TCR alpha and beta cDNA libraries was done on the Illumina HiSeq platform using custom primers. As for the original processing: MiGEC was used to process raw reads and extract unique molecular identifiers, and MiXCR was used to find CDR3 positions. Recombination models were inferred per individual with the repgenHMM and IGoR tools using an EM algorithm. The tcR package in R was used for shared clonotype analysis, with sharing normalized by the product of cloneset sizes. To study raw recombination free of thymic and clonal selection effects, out-of-frame nonproductive sequences were analyzed. Through fastp at Q25 and MiXCR, TCRdb rebuilt clones from the public reads, retaining in-frame beta chains. CDR3 protein sequences are deduplicated, and each keeps its most common genes and DNA. The V and J calls here are based on TCRdb, not the publication. The sample records approximately 220,000 distinct CDR3 sequences, more than 6.5% of which are singletons. The top ten hold 1.9% of the sample.

Overall study outcomes, separate from this receptor: In monozygotic twins, out-of-frame TCR alpha sharing was systematically underestimated by recombination models, although the models agreed with sharing between unrelated individuals. Compared with coincidental sharing between unrelated individuals, an excess of low generation-probability sequences was observed among out-of-frame TCR alpha sequences shared between twins. In beta out-of-frame sequences, excess twin sharing was weaker, because having fewer shared sequences lowered the signal-to-noise ratio. Abundant cord blood beta clonotypes carried fewer insertions; young adult naive repertoires showed a weaker similar trend, while memory repertoires showed none. Because the same donors could not be followed over many years, the conclusions relied on cross-sectional statistical analysis. Invariant T cells such as MAIT and iNKT could partly confound zero-insertion analyses, although diverse VJ usage argued against such confounding for most clonotypes.

Every donor was a healthy Caucasian. Three pairs of female monozygotic twins, all aged roughly 18 to 29 years, made up the twin cohort. Using Miltenyi CD45RO+ enrichment and human naive T-cell isolation kits, memory (CD45RO+) and naive T cells were isolated from PBMC. CDR1 is given as MNHEY and CDR2 as SVGEGT, both from the germline V gene. Cut back by 4 bases and 13 bases, the V and J ends lie 25 bases apart. Taken from cysteine to phenylalanine, the CDR3 has 16 residues. Of all the DNA, just the CDR3 is kept, 48 bases in frame from base 1. Separately, the same data were catalogued under a study of yellow fever vaccine responses in identical twins. As noted in the second study: According to the authors, in identical twins the way T cells responded to vaccination appeared partly convergent and partly personalized. The study precisely tracked vaccine-responding T cell clones in identical twins.

Sequencing was performed on memory (CD45RO+) T cells sorted from blood. The cell subset or site tag for this specimen amounts to: CD45RO+ enriched T cells. This receptor was taken from a woman between 18 and 29 years old in good health. The chain couples TRBV6-2 or TRBV6-3 to TRBJ2-2, with the D gene call left open. This receptor has the CDR3 CASSSLRYPRPGGLFF. In nucleotides, the sequence is TGTGCCAGCAGTTCTCTTCGCTACCCCCGCCCGGGTGGGCTGTTTTTT.